The 13 T cell receptor beta chains below all came from one sample that was sequenced in a study of T cell responses to AZD1222 COVID-19 vaccine. Measured with immunoSEQ multiplex PCR; TCRdb has only the in-frame clones, and not every one. The sample holds approximately 170,000 clones, approximately 90% seen once. Sequencing used peripheral blood, obtained on day 0 of AZD1222 vaccination. The receptors derive from an adult in good health.

This chain joins TRBV18 and TRBJ2-7; 7 nucleotides line up with TRBD1. V lost 5 bases, J lost 10 bases, and 8 bases stayed unmatched. This CDR3 region has 12 residues. The V gene's germline CDR1 is KGHSH and CDR2 LQKENI. CDR3 protein: CASSEDRTLQYF. CDR3 nucleotides: TGTGCCAGCTCAGAGGACAGGACGTTACAGTACTTC.

Only a few counts were recorded for this clone. J is TRBJ1-2 and V is TRBV7-2, with D unresolved. V was trimmed by 3 bases and J by 6 bases, leaving 11 bases between them. Germline V gives CDR1 SGHTA, CDR2 FQGNSA. The CDR3 length is 13 residues. The chain's CDR3 is CASSFQPSDGYTF. In DNA form, the CDR3 reads TGTGCCAGCAGCTTCCAACCCTCCGATGGCTACACCTTC.

The gene calls are TRBV6-5 and TRBJ2-2, with 8 bases fitting TRBD2. The CDR3 length is 15 residues. Germline loops: CDR1 MNHEY, CDR2 SVGAGI. V was pared by 6 bases and J by 0 bases, with 3 bases of the junction left unmatched. The CDR3 nucleotides read TGTGCCAGCAGAGCTAGCGGGTCGAACACCGGGGAGCTGTTTTTT. Amino acid sequence: CASRASGSNTGELFF.

This clone was seen once. The rearrangement uses TRBV7-9 and TRBJ2-7, with 8 bases lining up with TRBD1. With V trimmed by 3 bases and J by 4 bases, 17 bases remained unmatched. The CDR3 sequence is 18 residues long. Germline V gene data show CDR1 as SEHNR and CDR2 as FQNEAQ (reference sequence). CDR3 in DNA: TGTGCCAGCAGCTTCGTACGGACCCAGGGACAGGCCGATTACGAGCAGTACTTC. This gives the protein CASSFVRTQGQADYEQYF. Complete variable domain (other parts from reference TRBV7-9 and TRBJ2-7): DTGVSQNPRHKITKRGQNVTFRCDPISEHNRLYWYRQTLGQGPEFLTYFQNEAQLEKSRLLSDRFSAERPKGSFSTLEIQRTEQGDSAMYLCASSFVRTQGQADYEQYFGPGTRLTVT.

The chain combines TRBV7-9 with TRBJ1-4; D perhaps matches TRBD1 (6 bases). The length of the CDR3 is 14 residues. The V end was cut by 3 bases, the J end by 6 bases, with 11 bases between. Germline V gives CDR1 SEHNR, CDR2 FQNEAQ (reference sequence). The CDR3 loop is CASSFGGTYEKLFF. The DNA for the CDR3 is TGTGCCAGCAGCTTTGGGGGCACTTATGAAAAACTGTTTTTT.

This clone was counted a single time. The J gene is TRBJ2-3, the V gene TRBV19; D remains ambiguous. V lost 3 bases and J lost 2, with 9 bases in between. This CDR3 spans 14 amino acids. Germline loops: CDR1 LNHDA, CDR2 SQIVND (reference sequence). CDR3 loop: CASSIRPFTDTQYF. DNA of the CDR3: TGTGCCAGTAGTATCAGACCCTTCACAGATACGCAGTATTTT.

This chain links TRBV18 with TRBJ1-2, with 7 bases aligning to TRBD1. Germline CDR1 and CDR2: KGHSH and LQKENI. J gave up 4 bases and V 3 bases, and 8 bases lay outside the gene matches. The CDR3 sequence is 15 residues long. The CDR3 DNA sequence: TGTGCCAGCTCACCGACCACAGGGGAGGGCTATGGCTACACCTTC. Its translation is CASSPTTGEGYGYTF.

The sample holds one count of this clone. The rearrangement links TRBV15 to TRBJ1-2; D remains ambiguous. This CDR3 is 16 amino acids long. V lost 1 base and J 2 bases, leaving 14 bases between the germline ends. Germline assignment: CDR1 LNHNV and CDR2 YYDKDF (reference sequence). In DNA form, the CDR3 reads TGTGCCACCAGCAGAGCCGCAAATCGGCCCAACTATGGCTACACCTTC. It yields the protein CATSRAANRPNYGYTF.

The chain uses TRBV25-1 and TRBJ1-2, with D possibly matching TRBD1 (5 bases). The CDR3 length is 12 residues. Germline V gives CDR1 MGHDK, CDR2 SYGVNS. Deletions cut 9 bases from V and 7 bases from J, with 15 bases between. The CDR3 region has the DNA TGTGCCAGACAAGGGTTAAGGGGTGGCTACACCTTC. This translates into CARQGLRGGYTF.

This clone has only one observation. This rearrangement joins TRBV6-6 to TRBJ1-1; 10 bases fit TRBD1. V lost 2 bases, J lost 1 base, and 4 bases stayed unmatched. CDR1 and CDR2 from the germline V gene are MNHNY and SVGAGI (reference sequence). The CDR3 has 16 amino acids. CDR3 coding DNA: TGTGCCAGCAGTTACACCGGACAGGGGGGGAACACTGAAGCTTTCTTT. Its translation is CASSYTGQGGNTEAFF.

The chain links TRBV7-2 to TRBJ1-1; the match to TRBD1 covers 7 bases. V shed 1 base, J shed 5 bases, and the junction held 1 base outside the gene matches. The CDR3 has 13 residues. Germline V CDR1 and CDR2: SGHTA, FQGNSA. The CDR3 DNA reads as TGTGCCAGCAGCTTAGAACAGGGGACTGAAGCTTTCTTT. This codes for CASSLEQGTEAFF.

This rearrangement joins TRBV5-1 to TRBJ2-7; 12 nucleotides agree with TRBD2. The CDR3 totals 14 residues. Per the germline V gene, CDR1 is SGHRS and CDR2 is YFSETQ. V dropped 0 bases and J dropped 5; count of bases not matched to a gene: 0. CDR3 sequence (DNA): TGCGCCAGCAGCTTGGGACTAGCGGGAGACGAGCAGTACTTC. This encodes CASSLGLAGDEQYF.

CDR3 nucleotides: TGTGCCAGCAGAGGACAGGGGGCGAGAGAGCAGTACTTC. This codes for CASRGQGAREQYF. This chain links TRBV2 with TRBJ2-7, with 11 nucleotides matching TRBD1. The CDR3 runs 13 residues. Germline CDR1 reads SNHLY; CDR2 reads FYNNEI. The V gene end was trimmed by 6 bases and the J gene end by 7 bases; junction bases not matched to a gene: 5.